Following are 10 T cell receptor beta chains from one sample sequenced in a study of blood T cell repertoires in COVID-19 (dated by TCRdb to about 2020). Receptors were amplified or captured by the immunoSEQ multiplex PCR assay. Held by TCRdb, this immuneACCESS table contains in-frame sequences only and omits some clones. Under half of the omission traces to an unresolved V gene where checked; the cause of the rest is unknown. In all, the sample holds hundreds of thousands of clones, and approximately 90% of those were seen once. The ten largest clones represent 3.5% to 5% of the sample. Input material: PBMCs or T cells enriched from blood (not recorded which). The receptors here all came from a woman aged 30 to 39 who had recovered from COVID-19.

The CDR3: CASSRRTHSGNTIYF. Here the CDR3 DNA reads TGTGCCAGCAGCCGCAGGACACACTCTGGAAACACCATATATTTT. The V call is TRBV5-8, the J call TRBJ1-3; TRBD1 is a possible D gene (5 bases). V was pared by 4 bases and J by 0 bases, with 11 bases between. CDR3 size: 15 residues. Germline assignment: CDR1 SGHTS and CDR2 YDEGEE.

DNA of the CDR3: TGTGCCAGCAGTTTATCCAGGCCTTACGAGCAGTACTTC. Translation gives CASSLSRPYEQYF. J is TRBJ2-7 and V is TRBV28; D not certain. Germline V CDR1 and CDR2: MDHEN, SYDVKM. Between the trimmed V and J ends, which lost 1 base and 4 bases, there was a span of 8 bases. The CDR3 has 13 residues.

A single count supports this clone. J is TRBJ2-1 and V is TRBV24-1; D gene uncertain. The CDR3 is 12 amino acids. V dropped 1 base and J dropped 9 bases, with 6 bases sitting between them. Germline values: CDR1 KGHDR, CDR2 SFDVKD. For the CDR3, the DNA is TGTGCCACCAGTGATTTTGAGCGTGAGCAGTTCTTC. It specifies CATSDFEREQFF.

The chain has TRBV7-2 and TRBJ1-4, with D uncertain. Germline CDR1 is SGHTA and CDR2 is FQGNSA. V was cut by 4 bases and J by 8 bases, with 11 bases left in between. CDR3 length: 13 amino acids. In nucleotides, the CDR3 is TGTGCCAGCAGCTCGCCCATCGGGGAAAAACTGTTTTTT. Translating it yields CASSSPIGEKLFF. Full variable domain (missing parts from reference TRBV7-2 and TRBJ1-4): GAGVSQSPSNKVTEKGKDVELRCDPISGHTALYWYRQSLGQGLEFLIYFQGNSAPDKSGLPSDRFSAERTGGSVSTLTIQRTQQEDSAVYLCASSSPIGEKLFFGSGTQLSVL.

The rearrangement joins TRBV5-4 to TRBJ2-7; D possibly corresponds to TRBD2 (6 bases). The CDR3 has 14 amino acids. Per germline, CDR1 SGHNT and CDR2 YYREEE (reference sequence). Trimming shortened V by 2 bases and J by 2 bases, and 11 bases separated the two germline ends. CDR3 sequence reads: CASSLAGSPYEQYF. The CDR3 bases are TGTGCCAGCAGCTTAGCGGGTTCTCCCTACGAGCAGTACTTC. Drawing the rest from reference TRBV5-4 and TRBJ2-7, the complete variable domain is ETGVTQSPTHLIKTRGQQVTLRCSSQSGHNTVSWYQQALGQGPQFIFQYYREEENGRGNFPPRFSGLQFPNYSSELNVNALELDDSALYLCASSLAGSPYEQYFGPGTRLTVT.

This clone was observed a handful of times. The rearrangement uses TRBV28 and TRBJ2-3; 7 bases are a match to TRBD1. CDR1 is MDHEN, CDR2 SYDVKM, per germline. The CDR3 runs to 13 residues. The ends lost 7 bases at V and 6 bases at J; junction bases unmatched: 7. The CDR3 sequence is CASTETGYDTQYF. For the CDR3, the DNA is TGTGCCAGCACCGAGACAGGGTATGATACGCAGTATTTT. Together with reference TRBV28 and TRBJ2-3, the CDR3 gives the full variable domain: DVKVTQSSRYLVKRTGEKVFLECVQDMDHENMFWYRQDPGLGLRLIYFSYDVKMKEKGDIPEGYSVSREKKERFSLILESASTNQTSMYLCASTETGYDTQYFGPGTRLTVL.

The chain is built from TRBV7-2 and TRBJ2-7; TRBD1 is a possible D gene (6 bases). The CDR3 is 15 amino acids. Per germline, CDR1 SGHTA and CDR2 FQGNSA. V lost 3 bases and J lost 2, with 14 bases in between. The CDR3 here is CASSFSSGQAYEQYF. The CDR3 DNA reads TGTGCCAGCAGCTTTTCGTCGGGACAAGCCTACGAGCAGTACTTC.

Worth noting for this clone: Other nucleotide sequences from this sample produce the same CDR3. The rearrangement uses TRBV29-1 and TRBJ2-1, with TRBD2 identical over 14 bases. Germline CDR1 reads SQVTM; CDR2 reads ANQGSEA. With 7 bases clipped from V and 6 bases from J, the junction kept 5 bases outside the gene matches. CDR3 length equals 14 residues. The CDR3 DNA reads TGCAGCGGGACAGGGACTAGCGGGAGCAATGAGCAGTTCTTC. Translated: CSGTGTSGSNEQFF.

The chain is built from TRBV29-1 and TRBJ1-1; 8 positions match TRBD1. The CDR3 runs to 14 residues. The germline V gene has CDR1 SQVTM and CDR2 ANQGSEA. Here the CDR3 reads CSIASNQGALEAFF. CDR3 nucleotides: TGCAGTATTGCCTCGAATCAGGGGGCGCTTGAAGCTTTCTTT.

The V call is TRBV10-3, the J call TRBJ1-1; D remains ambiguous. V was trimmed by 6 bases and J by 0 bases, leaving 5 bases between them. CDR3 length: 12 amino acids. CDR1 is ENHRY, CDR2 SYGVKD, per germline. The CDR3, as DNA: TGTGCCATCAGGGCAGTGAACACTGAAGCTTTCTTT. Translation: CAIRAVNTEAFF.